Presented here are 7 T cell receptor beta chains from one specimen sequenced in a study of human T cells and chemical hapten exposure. TCRdb processed the RACE reads anew with MiXCR; each CDR3 protein has one entry. The data show some 300,000 distinct CDR3 sequences, approximately 5.8% seen once. Documented time point: pre-sensitization, week 0. Treatment denoted: therapeutic diphenylcyclopropenone sensitization with weekly scalp DPC. This sample comprised whole blood, obtained in connection with sensitization to the hapten diphenylcyclopropenone (DPC). These receptor sequences come from a woman younger than 35 with alopecia areata. Some clones in this sample may be carry-over from other donors' samples.

This clonotype was seen more than once but under ten times. This chain connects TRBV9 to TRBJ1-1; D unclear. The CDR3 sequence is 15 residues long. V lost 5 bases and J 0 bases, leaving 14 bases between the germline ends. In germline, CDR1 is SGDLS, CDR2 YYNGEE. The CDR3 region has the DNA TGTGCCAGCAGTGTGGGTACAGTCATGAACACTGAAGCTTTCTTT. Encoded protein: CASSVGTVMNTEAFF.

The gene calls are TRBV4-1 and TRBJ1-6; tentative D call: TRBD1 (6 bases). Germline loops: CDR1 MGHRA, CDR2 YSYEKL. With 1 base removed from V and 9 bases from J, the gap between germline ends came to 22 bases. The CDR3 totals 18 residues. As DNA, the CDR3 is TGCGCCAGCAGCCAAGTGGGGACTACAGGGTTCCTGGGTTCACCCCTCCACTTT. It yields the protein CASSQVGTTGFLGSPLHF.

This clonotype was detected many times. The rearrangement uses TRBV18 and TRBJ2-5; 9 positions agree with TRBD1. The CDR3 extends over 16 amino acids. CDR1 and CDR2 (germline): KGHSH, LQKENI. Trimming cost V 6 bases and J 5 bases; bases outside gene matches: 13. This CDR3 reads CASSGTMGQGIETQYF. The CDR3 region has the DNA TGTGCCAGCTCGGGCACCATGGGACAGGGTATCGAGACCCAGTACTTC.

CDR3 sequence reads: CSVRGQGNSGYTF. Here the CDR3 DNA reads TGCAGCGTTCGCGGACAGGGGAATAGTGGCTACACCTTC. The V gene is TRBV29-1, the J gene TRBJ1-2; 9 bases agree with TRBD1. The CDR3 loop spans 13 amino acids. The V gene's germline CDR1 is SQVTM and CDR2 ANQGSEA. J gave up 7 bases and V 5 bases, and 8 bases lay outside the gene matches.

The chain combines TRBV20-1 with TRBJ1-5; possible D gene TRBD1, 5 bases. This CDR3 comprises 14 residues. Trimming shortened V by 0 bases and J by 1 base, and 7 bases separated the two germline ends. Germline CDR1 DFQATT, CDR2 SNEGSKA (reference sequence). The CDR3 here is CSARDGGSNQPQHF. The CDR3 DNA reads TGCAGTGCTAGAGATGGGGGGAGCAATCAGCCCCAGCATTTT.

This clonotype was seen repeatedly, ten times or more. This chain uses TRBV6-2 or TRBV6-3 with TRBJ2-3, with unresolved D. Per germline, CDR1 MNHEY and CDR2 SVGEGT. The CDR3 is made up of 12 amino acids. The V end was cut by 6 bases, the J end by 2 bases, with 6 bases between. CDR3 nucleotides: TGTGCCAGCAGGAGGTCCACAGATACGCAGTATTTT. It translates to CASRRSTDTQYF.

The table lists this clonotype with many counts. This chain joins TRBV12-3 or TRBV12-4 and TRBJ1-1; tentative D call: TRBD1 (6 bases). V lost 1 base and J 6 bases, leaving 12 bases between the germline ends. The CDR3 extends over 14 amino acids. CDR3 loop: CASSLEGGRAEAFF. CDR3 in DNA: TGTGCCAGCAGTTTAGAGGGGGGGAGGGCTGAAGCTTTCTTT.